The source of this T cell receptor (beta chain) is a study of cytomegalovirus exposure and HLA in healthy donors (TCRdb year 2017). Study-wide context: According to an earlier analysis of 550 to 750 of the donors, some 170 million T cells yielded approximately 120 million unique TCR beta sequences and about 300 Gb of sequence data. The study aimed to test whether cataloging public T cell receptors could reveal signatures of past pathogen exposure. Of the 398 genotyped donors, 81% fell in the genetic ancestry cluster associated with self-reported Caucasian donors. Using immunosequencing, the study profiled T cell repertoires from some 670 subjects and related those repertoires to cytomegalovirus serostatus. An earlier analysis of 587 of the donors used high-throughput TCR beta sequencing to judge whether each TCR beta V gene segment behaved as functional or pseudogenic. A later analysis re-analyzed previously published TCR beta repertoires from 666 donors and added high-resolution HLA genotyping to study TCR occurrence patterns. Typing coverage differed by locus: A, B, C, DRB1 and DQB1 were typed in about 620-640 donors, DQA1 in 500 to 550, DPA1 in 600 to 610, and DPB1 in 472. Every repertoire in the discovery cohort had been generated on one and the same sequencing platform. Alongside the repertoire data, information on donor age, sex, ethnicity and CMV serostatus was compiled. Rather than using new phenotypic data, the later analysis identified candidate immune exposures from TCR beta sequences and from how often those sequences occurred across donors. In addition to the first cohort of around 670 subjects, a separate validation cohort of some 120 different subjects was used. On average, 235,054 unique TCR beta nucleotide sequences were sequenced per donor among about 400 genotyped donors of the cohort, with about 17% of those sequences being non-productive. Because of strong linkage in the cohort, roughly 5 DR-DQ haplotypes were treated as single units for association and clustering. Roughly 300 gigabases of sequencing data and 70 million to 85 million unique TCR sequences were included in an early release covering around 600 HLA-typed donors. HLA typing included class I and class II loci at four-digit resolution. The study combined high-throughput TCR immunosequencing, statistical association of individual TCRs with disease status, and machine learning to predict cytomegalovirus infection status. A later genetic analysis used genome-wide SNP genotypes for about 60% of the roughly 700 donors, treating that subset as a discovery cohort. General conclusions and limits of the study: The earlier analysis of approximately 560 of the donors excluded 15 to 20 rarely observed V segments, including chromosome 9 orphons, because counts were too low. The presence/absence analyses assumed that sequencing depth was roughly uniform across donors, and that assumption may not be true. Some IMGT-functional V segments, including TRBV6-2 and TRBV6-3, could not be told apart with the 87-base-pair reads, so those segments were excluded. Most CMV-associated TCR beta chains appeared to be HLA-restricted in a later analysis, and the HLA associations seemed to be driven largely by CMV exposure. V-gene and J-gene trimming of TCR beta chains was associated with a missense DCLRE1C variant in a later genetic analysis, and the association was replicated in an independent cohort. The cohort was sequenced for TCR beta chains only, and without alpha or paired-chain data the features that could be detected were limited. In a later analysis, several top co-occurrence clusters were reported to appear linked to parvovirus B19, influenza, CMV and Epstein-Barr virus. A total of 150 to 200 TCR beta chains were listed by the study as associated with cytomegalovirus. A few of the identified cytomegalovirus-associated TCR beta chains were confirmed in vitro to be specific for cytomegalovirus antigens. Across donors, most TCR sequences were observed very rarely, whereas some public TCRs were present in many individuals. For the cohort, immune exposure information was limited to CMV serostatus. A further reported finding was that TCR beta sequences accurately predicted the HLA-A and HLA-B alleles for most subjects in the first cohort. An earlier analysis of approximately 600 of the donors showed that most TCR beta V segments appeared in productive rearrangements either about 90% or about 30% of the time, which broadly matched IMGT annotations. A later analysis found that TCR association rates varied across HLA loci, with DRB1 alleles showing the most associated TCRs and HLA-C alleles the fewest. The classifier was reported to diagnose cytomegalovirus status with high specificity and sensitivity in both the original and validation cohorts. HLA typing was unavailable for some donors at each locus, so association tests used only the typed subset. A cluster of highly shared sequence variants was judged likely to be a technical artifact of the sequencing pipeline. When HLA alleles, especially DR and DQ, strongly co-occurred, TCR associations were difficult to assign to individual alleles. A later analysis found that HLA-associated TCR beta chains were more clonally expanded and had lower generation probabilities than equally common non-associated chains. According to a later genetic analysis, donors in an Asian-associated ancestry cluster had fewer N-insertions in productive TCRs than the roughly 670-donor mean. Linkage disequilibrium might explain the correlated functional status among segregating V segments, but an unknown experimental factor could not be excluded. At a false discovery rate of 0.05, a later analysis linked about 16,000 TCR beta sequences to specific HLA alleles. According to the authors, the approach could potentially be generalized to other disease states and immunological phenotypes.

As to this clone: Its antigen is unknown. No base quality information exists; no much larger clone differs at one position.

In total, more than 500 healthy bone marrow donors made up the cohort. At the time of sampling, every cohort member was nominally healthy, though immune exposures that went unrecorded were likely present. The donor tested CMV seropositive and was one of the 289 seropositive cohort members. A peripheral blood sample was provided by each donor, and peripheral blood mononuclear cells were used for TCR beta sequencing. Genomic DNA extraction from the blood cell samples was performed with the Qiagen DNeasy Blood Extraction Kit. Trimming leaves V shorter by 3 bases and J shorter by 1 base, with the junction holding 8 bases beyond the gene matches. The CDR3, from cysteine to phenylalanine, totals 16 residues. Only CDR3 DNA is held: 48 bases, read in frame from base 1. CDR1 and CDR2, looked up from the germline V gene, are MNHNS and SASEGT. Library preparation was by the immunoSEQ multiplex PCR assay. A mixture of 60 forward primers for TCR Vbeta segments and 13 reverse primers for TCR Jbeta segments was used in the multiplex PCR. The CDR3 region of rearranged TCR beta genes was amplified from genomic DNA with a multiplex PCR assay. Amplified TCR beta libraries were sequenced as 87-base-pair reads on the Illumina HiSeq System. As for how the authors treated the data: In a later analysis, roughly 80 million unique TCR beta chains were counted across the roughly 610 repertoires, and approximately 11 million of these chains were shared by at least two donors. Raw reads were error-corrected and collapsed into unique sequences by a nearest-neighbor algorithm in which closely related sequences were merged to remove PCR and sequencing errors. V, D and J gene segments were assigned by aligning CDR3 sequences to IMGT reference sequences. For a sequence to be retained, a match of at least six nucleotides was required to both a V gene segment and a J gene segment. A rearrangement was called productive if the CDR3 had no stop codons and remained in frame with V and J, and every other rearrangement was called non-productive. Following IMGT convention, CDR3 was defined as the stretch from the second conserved V-encoded cysteine up to the conserved J-encoded phenylalanine. Sequences without an unambiguous match to a single V gene segment were excluded from the earlier analysis of 587 of the donors. In an earlier analysis of about 590 of the donors, a V segment was called functional when productive rearrangements were above 56.7%, and segregating when the standard deviation between donors exceeded 5%. To diagnose cytomegalovirus status from the catalog of TCR beta chain sequences, a statistical classification framework was built. In a later analysis, V and J genes were assigned by comparing TCR nucleotide sequences against IMGT/GENE-DB human TR gene sequences. The TCRdist pipeline was used in a later analysis to assign CDR3 sequences and most-parsimonious VDJ recombination scenarios. In a later analysis, every TCR beta chain was defined by the combination of its CDR3 amino acid sequence and its V-gene family, and reads without a unique V-gene family were dropped. To address suspected cross-contamination and a sequencing artifact, a later analysis removed roughly 580 highly shared, low-generation-probability nucleotide sequences. In a later analysis, a clonal expansion index for each public chain was calculated from normalized within-repertoire ranks of inferred template counts. In a later analysis, generation probabilities were computed with a VDJ recombination model fitted to out-of-frame rearrangements, and the resulting probabilities were checked against IGoR. Hypergeometric tests were used in a later analysis to score TCR-TCR, TCR-HLA and TCR-CMV co-occurrence, with a repertoire-size bias correction applied to the TCR pairs. In a later analysis, false discovery rates were estimated by permuting HLA or CMV assignments 20 times. A later analysis grouped co-occurring TCRs with DBSCAN, adding TCRdist sequence similarity when clustering within HLA-allele-positive subsets. Repertoires with fewer than 30,000 or more than 120,000 public chains, plus five repertoires with anomalous nucleotide sharing, were excluded from co-occurrence clustering. As stored in TCRdb, this immuneACCESS dataset retains in-frame rearrangements with V and J assigned. A fraction of the clones does not appear; measured against another copy, unresolved V genes explain less than half of the discrepancy, and the remainder lacks a known reason. That table is the source of V, J and clone size, and D and trimming were worked out from the DNA. A total of 100,000 to 150,000 clones appear in this sample, around two thirds of them only once. Under 5.5% of the sample goes to the ten largest clones.

Sequencing was carried out using PBMCs. The rearrangement joined TRBV6-1 to TRBJ1-1, and 7 junction bases match TRBD1. This receptor was obtained from a man in his fifties or sixties in good health and CMV-seropositive. The CDR3 amino acid sequence is: CASSDEQTGWNTEAFF. The nucleotide sequence reads TGTGCCAGCAGTGACGAACAGACAGGGTGGAACACTGAAGCTTTCTTT.